The entry that follows covers one T cell receptor beta chain sequence. What it binds is not known. Per germline, CDR1 MGHRA and CDR2 YSYEKL. V trimming: 0 bases; J trimming: 3 bases; junction bases outside the gene matches: 7. This CDR3 is built from 16 residues. The sample comes from a study of cytomegalovirus exposure and HLA in healthy donors. Study-wide context: The same platform was used for the 120 validation repertoires and the roughly 730 first-cohort repertoires, a later analysis reported.

The method was immunoSEQ multiplex PCR; TCRdb's version includes in-frame clones alone and lacks a portion of them. This sample carries 150,000 to 200,000 clones, roughly 82% of them seen once, and the ten largest clones take around 1.6%. General study points: The listing of approximately 160 TCR beta chains classed them as cytomegalovirus-associated. Through in vitro validation, a few CMV-associated chains were shown to be specific for CMV antigens.

Sequences were obtained from PBMCs. The rearrangement uses TRBV4-1 and TRBJ2-7; 8 bases map to TRBD2. The TCR was taken from a woman aged 18-29 years in good health and CMV-seronegative. The CDR3 region is CASSQEGFSGVYEQYF. DNA for the CDR3: TGCGCCAGCAGCCAAGAGGGATTTAGCGGGGTCTACGAGCAGTACTTC.